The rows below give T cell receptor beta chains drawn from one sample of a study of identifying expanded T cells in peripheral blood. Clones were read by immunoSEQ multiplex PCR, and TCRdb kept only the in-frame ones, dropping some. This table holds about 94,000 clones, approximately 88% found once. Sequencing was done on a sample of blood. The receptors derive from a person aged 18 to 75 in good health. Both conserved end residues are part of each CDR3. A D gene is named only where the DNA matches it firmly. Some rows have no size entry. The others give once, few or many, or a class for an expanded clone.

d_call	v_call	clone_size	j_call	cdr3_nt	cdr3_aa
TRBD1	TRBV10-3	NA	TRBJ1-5	TGTGCCATCAGTCCTGGACAGGGTGGTAATCAGCCCCAGCATTTT	CAISPGQGGNQPQHF
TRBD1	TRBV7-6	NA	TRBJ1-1	TGTGCCAGCAGCTTAGCTCCCAGACCCTACCACAGGGGGCAGTCGACTGAAGCTTTCTTT	CASSLAPRPYHRGQSTEAFF
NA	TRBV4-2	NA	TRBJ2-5	TGTGCCAGCAGCCAGGGTGTTGGGGAGACCCAGTACTTC	CASSQGVGETQYF
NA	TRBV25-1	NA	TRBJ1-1	TGTGCCAGCAGTGAACAGGGGAGCGGCACTGAAGCTTTCTTT	CASSEQGSGTEAFF
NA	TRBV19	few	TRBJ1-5	TGTGCCAGTAGTAACACCGGTTCCAATCAGCCCCAGCATTTT	CASSNTGSNQPQHF
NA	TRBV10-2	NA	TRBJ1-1	TGCGCCAGCAGTTTGCAGGAGAACACTGAAGCTTTCTTT	CASSLQENTEAFF
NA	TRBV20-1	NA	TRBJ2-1	TGCAGTGCTAGAGTCAACAATGAGCAGTTCTTC	CSARVNNEQFF
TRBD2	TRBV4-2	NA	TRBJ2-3	TGTGCCAGCAGCCAGACCGGACTAGGGATGACAGATACGCAGTATTTT	CASSQTGLGMTDTQYF
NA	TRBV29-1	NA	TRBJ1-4	TGCAGCGGAAAGAGATCAGCTAATGAAAAACTGTTTTTT	CSGKRSANEKLFF
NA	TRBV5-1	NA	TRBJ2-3	TGCGCCAGCAACCCTGACAGGCAAGACACAGATACGCAGTATTTT	CASNPDRQDTDTQYF
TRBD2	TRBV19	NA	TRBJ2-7	TGTGCCAGTAGTAGGCGACTAGCGGGAGTGGTTTACGAGCAGTACTTC	CASSRRLAGVVYEQYF
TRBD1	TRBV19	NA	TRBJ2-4	TGTGCCAGTAGTACGGTGGCAGGGGGCTCGTACATTCAGTACTTC	CASSTVAGGSYIQYF
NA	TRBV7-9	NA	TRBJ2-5	TGTGCCAGCACCCAGGGGTACCTACTGGTCCAAGAGACCCAGTACTTC	CASTQGYLLVQETQYF
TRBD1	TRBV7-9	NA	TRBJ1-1	TGTGCCTGGGCAAGCGGACAGGGAGAAACTGAAGCTTTCTTT	CAWASGQGETEAFF
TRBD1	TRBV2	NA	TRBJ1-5	TGTGCCAGCAGTCCGCGGGGACAGGAGTCTGGTCAGCCCCAGCATTTT	CASSPRGQESGQPQHF
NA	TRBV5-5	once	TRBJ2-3	TGTGCCAGCAGACAACGGACGGCAAGCACAGATACGCAGTATTTT	CASRQRTASTDTQYF
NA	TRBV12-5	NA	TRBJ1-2	TGTGCTAGTGGTTTGGAGGGGGGAAACTATGGCTACACCTTC	CASGLEGGNYGYTF
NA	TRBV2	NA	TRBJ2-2	TGTGCCAGCAGTGAAGCCAAGGGGTCCGTGGGTAGCCTCACCGGGGAGCTGTTTTTT	CASSEAKGSVGSLTGELFF
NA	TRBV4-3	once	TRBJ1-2	TGCGCCAGCAGCCCCTCTCCGGGGGTTAGGTATGGCTACACCTTC	CASSPSPGVRYGYTF
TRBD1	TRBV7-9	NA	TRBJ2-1	TGTGCCACCCGACCGGGACAGGGATACAATGAGCAGTTCTTC	CATRPGQGYNEQFF
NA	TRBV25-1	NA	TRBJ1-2	TGTGCCAGCGATGGGTTCCGACAGTGGGTGGCTCGGTGTCGGGGCTACACCTTC	CASDGFRQWVARCRGYTF
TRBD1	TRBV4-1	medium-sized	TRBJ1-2	TGCGCCAGCAGCCAAGGAGAGGGACAGGGCCACTATGGCTACACCTTC	CASSQGEGQGHYGYTF
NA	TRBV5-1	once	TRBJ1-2	TGCGCCAGCAGCTTGGCCGAGGATGGCTACACCTTC	CASSLAEDGYTF
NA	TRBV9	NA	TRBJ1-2	TGTGCCAGCAGCGTAGCTGAGGCAGGCCTTAGGTATGGCTACACCTTC	CASSVAEAGLRYGYTF
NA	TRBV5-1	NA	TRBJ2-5	TGCGCCAGCAGATTGGAGGAGACCCAGTACTTC	CASRLEETQYF
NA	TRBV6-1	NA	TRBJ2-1	TGTGCCAGCAGTGGGCAGGGGAGGTACAATGAGCAGTTCTTC	CASSGQGRYNEQFF
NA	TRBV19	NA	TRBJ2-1	TGTGCCAGTAGTATCATGGGGGGAAACTACAATGAGCAGTTCTTC	CASSIMGGNYNEQFF
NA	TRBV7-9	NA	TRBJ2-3	TGTGCCAGCAGCCCAGAAAAGCCGGGCCTCACAGATACGCAGTATTTT	CASSPEKPGLTDTQYF
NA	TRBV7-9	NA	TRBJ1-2	TGTGCCAGCAGCCCAGGGGACTATGGCTACACCTTC	CASSPGDYGYTF
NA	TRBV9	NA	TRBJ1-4	TGTGCCAGCAGCGTAGTTCCGGGGTCAAATGAAAAACTGTTTTTT	CASSVVPGSNEKLFF
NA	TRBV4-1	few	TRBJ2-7	TGCGCCAGCAGCCCTACGCCGACGAACGAGCAGTACTTC	CASSPTPTNEQYF
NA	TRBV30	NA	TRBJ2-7	TGTGCCTGGAGAGTTGGTCGAAGGGCCAGCTACGAGCAGTACTTC	CAWRVGRRASYEQYF
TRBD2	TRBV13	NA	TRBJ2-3	TGTGCCAGCAGCTCGCTAGCGGGGGGGCGAACAGATACGCAGTATTTT	CASSSLAGGRTDTQYF
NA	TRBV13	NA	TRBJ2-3	TGTGCCAGCAGCTTAGGGTGGCCGGGTGGCACAGATACGCAGTATTTT	CASSLGWPGGTDTQYF
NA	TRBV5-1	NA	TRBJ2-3	TGCGCCAGCAGCACCAGACCCTTCACAGATACGCAGTATTTT	CASSTRPFTDTQYF
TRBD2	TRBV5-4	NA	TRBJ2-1	TGTGCCAGCAGCCAATCATCGACTAGCGGGTACAATGAGCAGTTCTTC	CASSQSSTSGYNEQFF
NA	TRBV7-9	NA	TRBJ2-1	TGTGCCAGCAGCTTAGGGGCATTCGGCAGCGAGCAGTTCTTC	CASSLGAFGSEQFF
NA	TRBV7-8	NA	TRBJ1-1	TGTGCCAGCAGCTTAGTCGGACAGCTGAACACTGAAGCTTTCTTT	CASSLVGQLNTEAFF
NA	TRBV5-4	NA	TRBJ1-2	TGTGCCAGCAGCCTACGGACGGGGGACGGCTACACCTTC	CASSLRTGDGYTF
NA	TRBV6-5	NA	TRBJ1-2	TGTGCCATCCAGTCGACAGCCTATGGCTACACCTTC	CAIQSTAYGYTF
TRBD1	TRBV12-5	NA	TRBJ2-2	TGTGCTAGTGCCCTGAGGGGACAGGGTCGTTCCGGGGAGCTGTTTTTT	CASALRGQGRSGELFF
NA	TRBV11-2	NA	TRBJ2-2	TGTGCCAGCAGCCCTGGGTCGGTAGTGCCCGGGGAGCTGTTTTTT	CASSPGSVVPGELFF
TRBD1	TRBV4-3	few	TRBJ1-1	TGCGCCAGCAGCCAAGTGACAGGGGGAACTGAAGCTTTCTTT	CASSQVTGGTEAFF
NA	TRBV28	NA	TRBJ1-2	TGTGCCAGCAGTCCCCGGGGTCGGTCGGGAGGCTACACCTTC	CASSPRGRSGGYTF
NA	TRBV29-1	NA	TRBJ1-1	TGCAGCGTTGCCCAGGGATGGGGCACTGAAGCTTTCTTT	CSVAQGWGTEAFF
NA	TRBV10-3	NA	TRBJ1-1	TGTGCCATCAGTGCTGGCACTGAAGCTTTCTTT	CAISAGTEAFF
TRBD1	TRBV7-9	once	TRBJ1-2	TGTGCCAGCAGAGCTACAGGGGGCAGTGGCTACACCTTC	CASRATGGSGYTF
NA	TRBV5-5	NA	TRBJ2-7	TGTGCCAGCAGCCTCCGGGACACGTCCTACGAGCAGTACTTC	CASSLRDTSYEQYF